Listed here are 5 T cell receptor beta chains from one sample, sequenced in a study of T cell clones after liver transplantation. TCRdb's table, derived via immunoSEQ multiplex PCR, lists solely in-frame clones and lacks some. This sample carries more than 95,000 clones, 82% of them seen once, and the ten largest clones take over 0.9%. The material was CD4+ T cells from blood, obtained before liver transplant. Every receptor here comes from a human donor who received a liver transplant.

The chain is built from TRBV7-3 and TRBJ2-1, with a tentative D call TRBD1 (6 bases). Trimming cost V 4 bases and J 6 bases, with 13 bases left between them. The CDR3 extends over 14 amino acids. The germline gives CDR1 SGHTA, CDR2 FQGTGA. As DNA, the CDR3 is TGTGCCAGCAGCTCCGATCCCAGGGGCAATGAGCAGTTCTTC. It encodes CASSSDPRGNEQFF.

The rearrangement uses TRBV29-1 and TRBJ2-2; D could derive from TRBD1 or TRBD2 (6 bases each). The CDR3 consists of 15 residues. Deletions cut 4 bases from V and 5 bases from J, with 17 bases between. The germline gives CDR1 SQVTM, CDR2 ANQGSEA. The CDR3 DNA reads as TGCAGCGTTGCGGGGGCCGGACTGAGGACCGGGGAGCTGTTTTTT. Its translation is CSVAGAGLRTGELFF.

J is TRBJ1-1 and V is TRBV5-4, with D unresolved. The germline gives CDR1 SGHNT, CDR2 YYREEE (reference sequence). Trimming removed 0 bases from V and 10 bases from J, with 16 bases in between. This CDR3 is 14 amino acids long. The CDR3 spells CASSLAPGFDGAFF. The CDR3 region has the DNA TGTGCCAGCAGCTTGGCCCCGGGTTTCGACGGAGCTTTCTTT.

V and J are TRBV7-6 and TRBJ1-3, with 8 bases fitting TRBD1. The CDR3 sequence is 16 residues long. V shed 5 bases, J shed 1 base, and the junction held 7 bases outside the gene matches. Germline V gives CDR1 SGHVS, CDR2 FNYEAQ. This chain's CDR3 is CASSPGQGHSGNTIYF. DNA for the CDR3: TGTGCCAGCAGCCCAGGACAGGGCCATTCTGGAAACACCATATATTTT.

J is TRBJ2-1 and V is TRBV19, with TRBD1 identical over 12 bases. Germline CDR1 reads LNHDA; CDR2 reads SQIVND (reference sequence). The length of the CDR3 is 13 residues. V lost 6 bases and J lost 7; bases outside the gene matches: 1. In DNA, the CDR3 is TGTGCCAGTAGGGGACAGGGGGCAAATGAGCAGTTCTTC. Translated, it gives CASRGQGANEQFF.